A selection of T cell receptor beta chains follows, all from one sample in a study of shared clonotypes between healthy human individuals. Assay: immunoSEQ multiplex PCR; the TCRdb copy retains only in-frame clones and omits some. The sample lists approximately 350,000 clones, around 96% seen once, with around 0.32% in the top ten. Sequencing was done on a sample of memory CD8+ T cells sorted from blood. Source of these receptors: a man aged 25-45 years in good health. Both conserved end residues are part of each CDR3. D genes are given only for firm matches. The listing skips clone size in some rows; elsewhere it reads once, few, many or a size class.

j_call: TRBJ2-1; clone_size: NA; d_call: NA; v_call: TRBV30; cdr3_nt: TGTGCCTGGACTATCCCCGGGACCTACAATGAGCAGTTCTTC; cdr3_aa: CAWTIPGTYNEQFF
j_call: TRBJ2-1; clone_size: NA; d_call: TRBD2; v_call: TRBV6-5; cdr3_nt: TGTGCCAGCAGCATTGGACTAGCGGGAGTAGATGAGCAGTTCTTC; cdr3_aa: CASSIGLAGVDEQFF
j_call: TRBJ2-7; clone_size: once; d_call: TRBD2; v_call: TRBV7-2; cdr3_nt: TGTGCCAGCAGCTTATACCCTAGCGGGACCTACGAGCAGTACTTC; cdr3_aa: CASSLYPSGTYEQYF
j_call: TRBJ2-3; clone_size: NA; d_call: TRBD1; v_call: TRBV10-3; cdr3_nt: TGTGCCATCAGTGAGACTGGACAGGGAATAGTAGATACGCAGTATTTT; cdr3_aa: CAISETGQGIVDTQYF
j_call: TRBJ2-7; clone_size: few; d_call: NA; v_call: TRBV7-9; cdr3_nt: TGTGCCAGCAGCTTAGAAGCCTACGAGCAGTACTTC; cdr3_aa: CASSLEAYEQYF
j_call: TRBJ2-1; clone_size: NA; d_call: NA; v_call: TRBV28; cdr3_nt: TGTGCGACCGGCCTTCAAATTGGCAATGAGCAGTTCTTC; cdr3_aa: CATGLQIGNEQFF
j_call: TRBJ2-7; clone_size: NA; d_call: NA; v_call: TRBV11-2; cdr3_nt: TGTGCCAGCAGCTACCTGGCCAACGAGCAGTACTTC; cdr3_aa: CASSYLANEQYF
j_call: TRBJ1-5; clone_size: NA; d_call: NA; v_call: TRBV19; cdr3_nt: TGTGCCAGTAGTATACCCGGGAGGCAGCCCCAGCATTTT; cdr3_aa: CASSIPGRQPQHF
j_call: TRBJ2-3; clone_size: NA; d_call: NA; v_call: TRBV5-4; cdr3_nt: TGTGCCAGCAGCCCCCACTCCTATAGAGGGACAGATACGCAGTATTTT; cdr3_aa: CASSPHSYRGTDTQYF
j_call: TRBJ2-3; clone_size: NA; d_call: NA; v_call: TRBV2; cdr3_nt: TGTGCCAGCAGACAGGGTTTAAGCGGGTTCACAGATACGCAGTATTTT; cdr3_aa: CASRQGLSGFTDTQYF
j_call: TRBJ2-3; clone_size: NA; d_call: TRBD2; v_call: TRBV18; cdr3_nt: TGTGCCAGCTCACCGCCCGGGACTAGCCCCACAGATACGCAGTATTTT; cdr3_aa: CASSPPGTSPTDTQYF
j_call: TRBJ1-2; clone_size: NA; d_call: NA; v_call: TRBV15; cdr3_nt: TGTGCCACCAGCCCCGACAGCCGCTATGGCTACACCTTC; cdr3_aa: CATSPDSRYGYTF
j_call: TRBJ1-1; clone_size: NA; d_call: NA; v_call: TRBV28; cdr3_nt: TGTGCCAGCAGTTTAAGTTCGGGGAGTGGGAACACTGAAGCTTTCTTT; cdr3_aa: CASSLSSGSGNTEAFF
j_call: TRBJ1-2; clone_size: NA; d_call: TRBD1; v_call: TRBV4-1; cdr3_nt: TGCGCCAGCAGCCCCCCGACAGGGAGCTATGGCTACACCTTC; cdr3_aa: CASSPPTGSYGYTF
j_call: TRBJ2-7; clone_size: NA; d_call: TRBD1; v_call: TRBV27; cdr3_nt: TGTGCCAGCAGCCGGGACAGGGTCGACGAGCAGTACTTC; cdr3_aa: CASSRDRVDEQYF
j_call: TRBJ2-3; clone_size: NA; d_call: TRBD1; v_call: TRBV4-1; cdr3_nt: TGCGCCAGCAGCCATAACAGACCGGGACAGGGAGCCACAGATACGCAGTATTTT; cdr3_aa: CASSHNRPGQGATDTQYF
j_call: TRBJ2-7; clone_size: NA; d_call: TRBD2; v_call: TRBV7-9; cdr3_nt: TGTGCCAGCAGCTTAGCACTAGCGGGATGGTTTGAGCAGTACTTC; cdr3_aa: CASSLALAGWFEQYF
j_call: TRBJ1-6; clone_size: NA; d_call: TRBD1; v_call: TRBV7-9; cdr3_nt: TGTGCCAGCAGCCCACAGGGGAAGTCACCCCTCCACTTT; cdr3_aa: CASSPQGKSPLHF
j_call: TRBJ2-3; clone_size: once; d_call: TRBD2; v_call: TRBV11-2; cdr3_nt: TGTGCCAGCAGCTCATATCCCGTGACTAGCGGGAGAACAGATACGCAGTATTTT; cdr3_aa: CASSSYPVTSGRTDTQYF
j_call: TRBJ2-7; clone_size: NA; d_call: TRBD1; v_call: TRBV27; cdr3_nt: TGTGCCAGCAGGGTCGGACAGGCCTACGAGCAGTACTTC; cdr3_aa: CASRVGQAYEQYF
j_call: TRBJ1-2; clone_size: NA; d_call: NA; v_call: TRBV6-1; cdr3_nt: TGTGCCAGCAGTCCACGGACAGATGGCTACACCTTC; cdr3_aa: CASSPRTDGYTF
j_call: TRBJ2-2; clone_size: NA; d_call: NA; v_call: TRBV27; cdr3_nt: TGTGCCAGCAGTTTATTGGGGGCGCACACCGGGGAGCTGTTTTTT; cdr3_aa: CASSLLGAHTGELFF
j_call: TRBJ2-2; clone_size: NA; d_call: NA; v_call: TRBV2; cdr3_nt: TGTGCCAGCACTATTAGGGCGGGACGGGGCACCGGGGAGCTGTTTTTT; cdr3_aa: CASTIRAGRGTGELFF
j_call: TRBJ2-6; clone_size: NA; d_call: NA; v_call: TRBV21-1; cdr3_nt: TGTGCCAGCAGCACCAAAGGGCTAGGGGGGCCCTCTGGGGCCAACGTCCTGACTTTC; cdr3_aa: CASSTKGLGGPSGANVLTF
j_call: TRBJ2-6; clone_size: NA; d_call: NA; v_call: TRBV18; cdr3_nt: TGTGCCAGCTCACCAGGGCCCGGGGCCAACGTCCTGACTTTC; cdr3_aa: CASSPGPGANVLTF
j_call: TRBJ2-2; clone_size: NA; d_call: NA; v_call: TRBV7-3; cdr3_nt: TGTGCCAGCAGCTCGAACTGGGGGCGGGAGTCCGGGGAGCTGTTTTTT; cdr3_aa: CASSSNWGRESGELFF
j_call: TRBJ2-2; clone_size: NA; d_call: NA; v_call: TRBV5-1; cdr3_nt: TGCGCCAGCAGCTTGGGAGAGACCGGGGAGCTGTTTTTT; cdr3_aa: CASSLGETGELFF
j_call: TRBJ1-1; clone_size: NA; d_call: NA; v_call: TRBV2; cdr3_nt: TGTGCCAGCAGTGAATCCGCAGCGAACACTGAAGCTTTCTTT; cdr3_aa: CASSESAANTEAFF
j_call: TRBJ2-7; clone_size: NA; d_call: TRBD1; v_call: TRBV2; cdr3_nt: TGTGCCAGCACAGGGGGCTACGAGCAGTACTTC; cdr3_aa: CASTGGYEQYF
j_call: TRBJ1-3; clone_size: NA; d_call: TRBD1; v_call: TRBV4-1; cdr3_nt: TGCGCCAGCAGCCAAGGGACAGGGAAGACTGGAAACACCATATATTTT; cdr3_aa: CASSQGTGKTGNTIYF
j_call: TRBJ2-7; clone_size: NA; d_call: NA; v_call: TRBV6-1; cdr3_nt: TGTGCCAGCATGGACGACGGCTACGAGCAGTACTTC; cdr3_aa: CASMDDGYEQYF
j_call: TRBJ1-2; clone_size: NA; d_call: NA; v_call: TRBV7-8; cdr3_nt: TGTGCCAGCAGCCCCCGAGGGGTAAGCTATGGCTACACCTTC; cdr3_aa: CASSPRGVSYGYTF
j_call: TRBJ2-1; clone_size: NA; d_call: NA; v_call: TRBV9; cdr3_nt: TGTGCCAGCAGCGTTGCGGGAAGGGGGAATGAGCAGTTCTTC; cdr3_aa: CASSVAGRGNEQFF
j_call: TRBJ2-2; clone_size: NA; d_call: TRBD1; v_call: TRBV10-3; cdr3_nt: TGTGCCATCAGTGAGTCGACAGGGTCCACCGGGGAGCTGTTTTTT; cdr3_aa: CAISESTGSTGELFF
j_call: TRBJ2-3; clone_size: NA; d_call: TRBD2; v_call: TRBV9; cdr3_nt: TGTGCCAGCAGCGTAACGGGGGGGCCCCCAGATACGCAGTATTTT; cdr3_aa: CASSVTGGPPDTQYF
j_call: TRBJ1-4; clone_size: NA; d_call: NA; v_call: TRBV4-1; cdr3_nt: TGCGCCAGCAGCCAAGGGATCCACTCTGCAACTAATGAAAAACTGTTTTTT; cdr3_aa: CASSQGIHSATNEKLFF
j_call: TRBJ2-7; clone_size: NA; d_call: NA; v_call: TRBV6-1; cdr3_nt: TGTGCCAGCAGTGAAGCTTCAGGGGCTACCTCCTACGAGCAGTACTTC; cdr3_aa: CASSEASGATSYEQYF
j_call: TRBJ2-5; clone_size: NA; d_call: NA; v_call: TRBV5-1; cdr3_nt: TGCGCCAGCAGCTTAGTAACCGGGGAGACCCAGTACTTC; cdr3_aa: CASSLVTGETQYF
j_call: TRBJ1-3; clone_size: once; d_call: NA; v_call: TRBV10-3; cdr3_nt: TGTGCCATCAGTGATGTCCGAGGAAACACCATATATTTT; cdr3_aa: CAISDVRGNTIYF
j_call: TRBJ2-1; clone_size: NA; d_call: NA; v_call: TRBV6-4; cdr3_nt: TGTGCCAGCAGTAGGGCCGGGGGCTACAATGAGCAGTTCTTC; cdr3_aa: CASSRAGGYNEQFF
j_call: TRBJ1-1; clone_size: once; d_call: NA; v_call: TRBV6-5; cdr3_nt: TGTGCCAGCCGAGCCCTTTTGAACACTGAAGCTTTCTTT; cdr3_aa: CASRALLNTEAFF
j_call: TRBJ1-5; clone_size: NA; d_call: NA; v_call: TRBV6-1; cdr3_nt: TGTGCCAGCAGTGACCGAGACAGGCCGCGCAATCAGCCCCAGCATTTT; cdr3_aa: CASSDRDRPRNQPQHF
j_call: TRBJ2-3; clone_size: NA; d_call: TRBD2; v_call: TRBV28; cdr3_nt: TGTGCCAGCAGTTCCCCGGGGCTAGCGGGGACAGATACGCAGTATTTT; cdr3_aa: CASSSPGLAGTDTQYF
j_call: TRBJ1-1; clone_size: NA; d_call: NA; v_call: TRBV6-5; cdr3_nt: TGTGCCAGCAGTGGGGGGACTGAAGCTTTCTTT; cdr3_aa: CASSGGTEAFF
j_call: TRBJ2-5; clone_size: NA; d_call: NA; v_call: TRBV6-5; cdr3_nt: TGTGCCAGCAGTTACGGGGGGGCTGCGGAGACCCAGTACTTC; cdr3_aa: CASSYGGAAETQYF
j_call: TRBJ2-7; clone_size: once; d_call: TRBD1; v_call: TRBV28; cdr3_nt: TGTGCCAGCAGTTTTTACGGGACAGGGACCTACGGGCAGTACTTC; cdr3_aa: CASSFYGTGTYGQYF
j_call: TRBJ1-2; clone_size: NA; d_call: TRBD1; v_call: TRBV28; cdr3_nt: TGTGCCAGCAGTTCGGGACAGGGGAACTATGGCTACACCTTC; cdr3_aa: CASSSGQGNYGYTF
j_call: TRBJ1-2; clone_size: NA; d_call: NA; v_call: TRBV18; cdr3_nt: TGTGCCAGCTCACACACAGGGCCGGGCTACACCTTC; cdr3_aa: CASSHTGPGYTF
j_call: TRBJ2-1; clone_size: NA; d_call: TRBD2; v_call: TRBV7-8; cdr3_nt: TGTGCCAGCAGCTTCCACCTTGCGGGAGGGCCACTTGGAGATGAGCAGTTCTTC; cdr3_aa: CASSFHLAGGPLGDEQFF
j_call: TRBJ2-7; clone_size: NA; d_call: NA; v_call: TRBV2; cdr3_nt: TGTGCCAGCTTCGCCGGGACCCATGGATCCTACGAGCAGTACTTC; cdr3_aa: CASFAGTHGSYEQYF
j_call: TRBJ1-5; clone_size: NA; d_call: TRBD1; v_call: TRBV10-3; cdr3_nt: TGTGCCATCAGTGAGTCAGGGGGCGGAGGTGCGGTGCGTCAGCCCCAGCATTTT; cdr3_aa: CAISESGGGGAVRQPQHF
j_call: TRBJ2-3; clone_size: NA; d_call: TRBD2; v_call: TRBV29-1; cdr3_nt: TGCAGCGTTCTACGGACTAGTAGCTCAGATACGCAGTATTTT; cdr3_aa: CSVLRTSSSDTQYF
j_call: TRBJ2-7; clone_size: NA; d_call: TRBD1; v_call: TRBV28; cdr3_nt: TGTGCCAGCACCCTCACAGGGGGCATTGGTCAAATGGAATACGAGCAGTACTTC; cdr3_aa: CASTLTGGIGQMEYEQYF
j_call: TRBJ1-5; clone_size: NA; d_call: TRBD1; v_call: TRBV5-5; cdr3_nt: TGTGCCAGCAGCTTGAATGGGACAGGGTTTTTCAGCAATCAGCCCCAGCATTTT; cdr3_aa: CASSLNGTGFFSNQPQHF
j_call: TRBJ2-3; clone_size: NA; d_call: TRBD2; v_call: TRBV7-9; cdr3_nt: TGTGCCAGCAGCTTATTTCTCCCTCTAGCGGGGAGGGACACAGATACGCAGTATTTT; cdr3_aa: CASSLFLPLAGRDTDTQYF
j_call: TRBJ2-1; clone_size: NA; d_call: TRBD1; v_call: TRBV19; cdr3_nt: TGTGCCAGTAGTCCGACAGGGGGCTCCTACAATGAGCAGTTCTTC; cdr3_aa: CASSPTGGSYNEQFF
j_call: TRBJ2-2; clone_size: NA; d_call: TRBD2; v_call: TRBV9; cdr3_nt: TGTGCCAGCAGCATCCGACTAGCGGGAAGGACCGGGGAGCTGTTTTTT; cdr3_aa: CASSIRLAGRTGELFF
j_call: TRBJ2-2; clone_size: NA; d_call: NA; v_call: TRBV5-4; cdr3_nt: TGTGCCAGCAGCTGGAGTCGCACCGGGGAGCTGTTTTTT; cdr3_aa: CASSWSRTGELFF
j_call: TRBJ1-2; clone_size: NA; d_call: NA; v_call: TRBV5-1; cdr3_nt: TGCGCCAGCAGCTTGGGCTATGGCTACACCTTC; cdr3_aa: CASSLGYGYTF
j_call: TRBJ2-1; clone_size: NA; d_call: NA; v_call: TRBV30; cdr3_nt: TGTGCCTGTACTGGTGGGGCGATCTATGAGCAGTTCTTC; cdr3_aa: CACTGGAIYEQFF